This T cell receptor beta chain was sequenced during a study of CD8+CD57+ T cells in acquired aplastic anemia. Ten or more counts support this clonotype. The CDR3 loop spans 13 amino acids. The germline CDR1 and CDR2 sequences are MNHEY and SVGAGI. Trimming took off 7 bases at V and 3 bases at J, with 13 bases between the two ends. The use of genomic DNA as template underpinned the TCR beta VDJ and CDR3 profiling. TCRdb re-called the reads with MiXCR, one entry per CDR3 protein. In the table there are some 220,000 distinct CDR3 sequences, 30% to 35% of which are singletons. This TCR was sampled from a human donor in good health, serving as a control. Material for sequencing was sorted CD4+, CD8+, or CD8+CD57+ T cells (not recorded which) from PBMCs. V is TRBV6-5 and J is TRBJ2-7; tentatively, D is TRBD1 or TRBD2 (6 bases each). CDR3 DNA sequence: TGTGCCAGCACCAGGGGAGGCGGCTACGAGCAGTACTTC. Translated: CASTRGGGYEQYF.